This is a list of T cell receptor beta chains from one sample in a study of blood T cells in healthy people across ages. TCRdb analysed the 5' RACE reads with MiXCR anew, one entry per CDR3 protein. Of 1.4 million to 1.5 million distinct CDR3 sequences listed, approximately 40% are singletons. Sequencing was done on a sample of blood. These receptors all stem from a woman aged 18 to 35 in good health. Both conserved end residues are part of each CDR3. The order of the fields is V gene, J gene, clone size, D gene, CDR3 DNA, CDR3 protein. D genes are given only for firm matches. Clone size is given for some rows only: seen once, a few or many times, or a class if the clone is expanded.

>TRBV7-9|TRBJ2-4|.|.
TGTGCCAGCAGCTCCGGGACTGCGCCAAACATTCAGTACTTC
CASSSGTAPNIQYF
>TRBV2|TRBJ1-1|once|.
TGTGCCAGCAACCTGGACAGAGAATTTGAAGCTTTCTTT
CASNLDREFEAFF
>TRBV15|TRBJ2-3|.|.
TGTGCCACCAGTAAGAGCATAAATACGCAGTATTTT
CATSKSINTQYF
>TRBV4-1|TRBJ2-3|few|TRBD2
TGCGCCAGCAGCCGTCTAGCGGGAGGGCTAGGAGATACGCAGTATTTT
CASSRLAGGLGDTQYF
>TRBV12-3/TRBV12-4|TRBJ1-1|.|.
TGTGCCAGCAGTTTAGCGCTTAATGAAGCTTTCTTT
CASSLALNEAFF
>TRBV6-2/TRBV6-3|TRBJ2-7|.|.
TGTGCCAGCAAGGTGGGAACCTACGAGCAGTACTTC
CASKVGTYEQYF
>TRBV7-2|TRBJ2-1|.|.
TGTGCCAGCAGCTTCGCGGGTCCCTCCTACAATGAGCAGTTCTTC
CASSFAGPSYNEQFF
>TRBV2|TRBJ2-7|few|TRBD2
TGTGCCAGCGGGAGGACTAGCGGGACAATTGGCGAGCAGTACTTC
CASGRTSGTIGEQYF
>TRBV5-1|TRBJ2-2|.|.
TGCGCCAGCAGCTTGGGAGGGGACACCGGGGGGCTGTTTTTT
CASSLGGDTGGLFF
>TRBV2|TRBJ1-1|many|.
TGTGCCACACTACGGGACGGGCTGGGTGAAGCTTTCTTT
CATLRDGLGEAFF
>TRBV6-5|TRBJ2-3|.|.
TGTGCCAGCAGTTACTACGGGGACCGGGCAGATACGCAGTATTTT
CASSYYGDRADTQYF
>TRBV25-1|TRBJ2-7|.|TRBD2
TGTGCCCTGCTCGGGAGGACGACGTACGAGCAGTACTTC
CALLGRTTYEQYF
>TRBV28|TRBJ2-1|.|.
TGTGCCAGCAGTGTAGGGGGGAGAGTAAATGAGCAGTTCTTC
CASSVGGRVNEQFF
>TRBV7-3|TRBJ2-3|.|.
TGTGCCAGCAGCACGACCGGCGGGTTGGGCACAGATACGCAGTATTTT
CASSTTGGLGTDTQYF
>TRBV3-1|TRBJ1-1|.|.
TGTGCCAGCAGCCAAGGTGACACCCGAAGCACTGAAGCTTTCTTT
CASSQGDTRSTEAFF
>TRBV15|TRBJ1-4|.|.
TGTACCACCAGCGACCCGAACGAAAAACTGTTTTTT
CTTSDPNEKLFF
>TRBV27|TRBJ2-5|few|.
TGTGCCAGCAGTTCCCTAGTCTCCGCCAAAGAGACCCAGTACTTC
CASSSLVSAKETQYF
>TRBV20-1|TRBJ2-5|.|TRBD2
TGCAGTGCAAGAAGCCGGACTAGCGAGCCTCTAAGGGAGACCCAGTACTTC
CSARSRTSEPLRETQYF
>TRBV9|TRBJ1-3|once|TRBD1
TGTGCCAGCAGCCCGCGGACAGGGGGAATAGCTGGAAACACCATATATTTT
CASSPRTGGIAGNTIYF
>TRBV6-1|TRBJ2-1|.|.
TGTGCCAGCAGGGCAGACAGGTACAATGAGCAGTTCTTC
CASRADRYNEQFF
>TRBV7-2|TRBJ2-5|.|TRBD2
TGTGCCAGCAGCCGACTAGCGGCCTCCCAAGAGACCCAGTACTTC
CASSRLAASQETQYF
>TRBV2|TRBJ1-1|.|.
TGTGCCAGCAGGGTCCAGGCAGGAGTCACTGAAGCTTTCTTT
CASRVQAGVTEAFF
>TRBV4-1|TRBJ2-5|.|TRBD1
TGCGCCAGCAGCCCGGGGACAGGGAGGATGGAAGAGACCCAGTACTTC
CASSPGTGRMEETQYF
>TRBV27|TRBJ2-2|.|.
TGTGCCAGCAGTTTCAGGGACGTGGGCACCGGGGAGCTGTTTTTT
CASSFRDVGTGELFF
>TRBV5-1|TRBJ1-2|.|.
TGCGCCAGCAGCTTGGCCAAGGTTAACTATGGCTACACCTTC
CASSLAKVNYGYTF
>TRBV7-9|TRBJ2-7|.|.
TGTGCAAGCAGCTTTTTCCAGGGTAGCGAGCAGTACTTC
CASSFFQGSEQYF
>TRBV5-5|TRBJ2-5|.|.
TGTGCCAGCACCAAGATGGGAGGTGAGCAGTACTTC
CASTKMGGEQYF
>TRBV20-1|TRBJ2-7|few|.
TGCAGTGCTAGAGAGAACGGGGACCACGAGCAGTACTTC
CSARENGDHEQYF
>TRBV27|TRBJ2-7|.|.
TGTGCCAGCAGTGTATTTGTAGACTACGAGCAGTACTTC
CASSVFVDYEQYF
>TRBV4-1|TRBJ2-7|many|TRBD2
TGTGCCAGCAGCCCTAGCGGGAGCTCCTACGAGCAGTACTTC
CASSPSGSSYEQYF
>TRBV7-8|TRBJ2-2|.|.
TGTGCCAGCAGCCCCTGGAGCTCGAACACCGGGGAGCTGTTTTTT
CASSPWSSNTGELFF
>TRBV11-3|TRBJ2-2|.|.
TGTGCCAGCAGCGCAGGACGGGACACCGGGGAGCTGTTTTTT
CASSAGRDTGELFF